Below, 5 T cell receptor beta chains from the same sample are listed, as sequenced in a study of T-cell reconstitution after alpha-beta-depleted transplantation in children. Unique molecular identifiers tagged the TCRbeta library. Each CDR3 protein gets one entry after TCRdb re-called the PCR reads with MiXCR. The table records hundreds of thousands of distinct CDR3 sequences, approximately 32% of them present only once. Source: PBMCs from the stem cell graft donor, taken from the stem cell graft. These receptors were obtained from a human donor who donated a stem cell graft to a child with aplastic anemia.

In this sample, this clonotype turned up a few times. The chain uses TRBV12-3 or TRBV12-4 and TRBJ2-1; 13 nucleotides line up with TRBD2. The CDR3 length is 15 residues. V lost 3 bases to trimming and J lost 7 bases; unmatched junction nucleotides: 3. The CDR3 protein is CASSFWTSGSNEQFF. In DNA form, the CDR3 reads TGTGCCAGCAGTTTTTGGACTAGCGGGAGTAATGAGCAGTTCTTC.

This clonotype was seen a few times. The chain links TRBV30 to TRBJ1-5; unclear D gene. Germline V lookup: CDR1 GTSNPN, CDR2 SVGIG (reference sequence). The CDR3 extends over 16 amino acids. Deletions cut 2 bases from V and 0 bases from J, with 14 bases between. The CDR3 DNA sequence: TGTGCCTGGAGTAGGCTGTCGGGAGATAGCAATCAGCCCCAGCATTTT. It encodes CAWSRLSGDSNQPQHF.

The CDR3 coding sequence is TGTGCCAGCAGCTTAGGACTAGACCATGAGCAGTTCTTC. Residues: CASSLGLDHEQFF. The chain is built from TRBV11-2 and TRBJ2-1; D might be TRBD2 (6 bases). The V end lost 1 base, the J end lost 8 bases, and 9 bases lay between the germline ends. The CDR3 runs to 13 residues. Germline V CDR1 and CDR2: SGHAT, FQNNGV.

The gene calls are TRBV28 and TRBJ1-2; 7 positions match TRBD1. The CDR3 runs to 15 residues. The junction had 13 bases not matched to a gene; V was cut back by 5 bases and J by 7 bases. Germline values: CDR1 MDHEN, CDR2 SYDVKM. The CDR3 DNA is TGTGCCAGCAGTCCTGGGGACAGCCAATTCGGTGGCTACACCTTC. This codes for CASSPGDSQFGGYTF.

There are a few counts of this clonotype. The chain joins TRBV12-3 or TRBV12-4 to TRBJ2-1; D tentatively reads TRBD1 or TRBD2 (6 bases each). This CDR3 spans 17 amino acids. Trimming shortened V by 6 bases and J by 8 bases, and 26 bases separated the two germline ends. Here the CDR3 reads CASRSRDTSGEMHEQFF. The DNA for the CDR3 is TGTGCCAGCAGGAGCCGGGACACCTCGGGGGAGATGCATGAGCAGTTCTTC.